The clone carrying this T cell receptor (beta chain) was counted once. The data originate from a study of T cell changes during pregnancy in multiple sclerosis. Repertoires were generated with immunoSEQ multiplex PCR, while TCRdb's copy carries only in-frame clones and drops some. The sample lists some 80,000 clones; around 93% were seen once. This CDR3 spans 13 amino acids. V was trimmed by 0 bases and J by 6 bases, leaving 10 bases between them. CDR1 SGHKS and CDR2 YYEKEE come from the germline V gene (reference sequence). This receptor was obtained from a female donor with multiple sclerosis, enrolled in a pregnancy study. Sequenced here: peripheral blood, sampled in the first trimester of pregnancy. J is TRBJ2-7 and V is TRBV5-5; no clear D gene. The CDR3, as DNA: TGTGCCAGCAGCTTGGTGCCAGATCTCGAGCAGTACTTC. Translation gives CASSLVPDLEQYF. Full variable domain (remainder filled in from reference TRBV5-5 and TRBJ2-7): DAGVTQSPTHLIKTRGQQVTLRCSPISGHKSVSWYQQVLGQGPQFIFQYYEKEERGRGNFPDRFSARQFPNYSSELNVNALLLGDSALYLCASSLVPDLEQYFGPGTRLTVT.